These T cell receptor beta chains were read from a single sample in a study of blood T cell repertoires in COVID-19. The repertoire was sequenced with immunoSEQ multiplex PCR; TCRdb's copy has only in-frame clones and lacks some. The sample gives hundreds of thousands of clones, under 95% of which show up once; less than 2.5% is in the top ten. Source material: PBMCs or T cells enriched from blood (not recorded which). The source is a woman under 30 who had recovered from COVID-19. Each CDR3 is given with its conserved first and last residue. A D gene is named only where the DNA matches it firmly. Clone size is not always given. Where it is, it says once, few, many or a class for expanded clones.

-	-	TRBV27	TRBJ2-6	CASSRVGGSGANVLTF	TGTGCCAGCAGTCGAGTCGGGGGATCAGGGGCCAACGTCCTGACTTTC
-	-	TRBV24-1	TRBJ2-5	CATSDREGVQETQYF	TGTGCCACCAGTGACAGGGAAGGGGTTCAAGAGACCCAGTACTTC
-	-	TRBV21-1	TRBJ2-7	CASSKEGSGLSYEQYF	TGTGCCAGCAGCAAAGAGGGGAGCGGGCTGTCCTACGAGCAGTACTTC
TRBD2	-	TRBV5-4	TRBJ2-1	CASSSASGDYNEQFF	TGTGCCAGCAGCTCCGCTAGCGGGGACTACAATGAGCAGTTCTTC
TRBD2	-	TRBV2	TRBJ2-7	CASSALAGGPHEQYF	TGTGCCAGCAGCGCCCTAGCGGGAGGGCCGCACGAGCAGTACTTC
TRBD1	-	TRBV7-2	TRBJ2-7	CASSGQTGSSYEQYF	TGTGCCAGCAGCGGGCAGACAGGGAGCTCCTACGAGCAGTACTTC
TRBD1	few	TRBV12-5	TRBJ1-2	CASGSGTGKGGYTF	TGTGCTAGTGGTTCGGGGACAGGGAAAGGTGGCTACACCTTC
-	-	TRBV6-5	TRBJ1-2	CASSSETDYGYTF	TGTGCCAGCAGCTCTGAGACAGATTATGGCTACACCTTC
-	-	TRBV7-2	TRBJ1-6	CASSPIGASGSPLHF	TGTGCCAGCAGCCCAATAGGGGCGTCGGGCTCACCCCTCCACTTT
TRBD1	-	TRBV11-3	TRBJ1-2	CASAKGQGLSGYTF	TGTGCCAGCGCCAAGGGACAGGGCCTCTCTGGCTACACCTTC
TRBD1	-	TRBV15	TRBJ2-5	CATSSLRDRGGETQYF	TGTGCCACCAGCAGCCTCCGGGACAGGGGCGGGGAGACCCAGTACTTC
TRBD1	-	TRBV19	TRBJ1-6	CASLDRVGSPLHF	TGTGCCAGTCTCGACAGGGTTGGATCACCCCTCCACTTT
-	-	TRBV27	TRBJ1-2	CASSEDRLNYGYTF	TGTGCCAGCAGCGAGGACAGACTGAACTATGGCTACACCTTC
TRBD1	-	TRBV5-5	TRBJ1-2	CASREVGQRYGYTF	TGTGCCAGCAGGGAGGTGGGACAGAGGTATGGCTACACCTTC
-	-	TRBV6-1	TRBJ2-5	CASSEGLEVGTQYF	TGTGCCAGCAGTGAAGGCCTCGAGGTGGGGACCCAGTACTTC
TRBD1	few	TRBV15	TRBJ1-2	CATGDRGLSGYTF	TGTGCCACCGGGGACAGGGGACTATCCGGCTACACCTTC
-	-	TRBV24-1	TRBJ2-2	CATSARYTGELFF	TGTGCCACCAGTGCCAGGTACACCGGGGAGCTGTTTTTT
TRBD1	-	TRBV5-4	TRBJ1-1	CASSPGRQGSGYQGDSF	TGTGCCAGCAGCCCTGGCCGACAGGGTTCTGGCTACCAGGGGGATTCTTTC
-	-	TRBV29-1	TRBJ1-5	CSVADSDSNQPQHF	TGCAGCGTTGCCGACAGCGATAGCAATCAGCCCCAGCATTTT
-	few	TRBV15	TRBJ1-1	CATSRASGQGAAFF	TGTGCCACCAGCAGAGCCAGTGGTCAGGGTGCCGCTTTCTTT
TRBD1	-	TRBV27	TRBJ1-5	CASRQGRPYSNQPQHF	TGTGCCAGCAGACAGGGGCGGCCCTATAGCAATCAGCCCCAGCATTTT
TRBD1	-	TRBV18	TRBJ1-4	CASSRDRKPNEKLFF	TGTGCCAGCTCACGGGACAGGAAACCAAATGAAAAACTGTTTTTT
-	-	TRBV21-1	TRBJ2-1	CASSKSGREYHNEQFF	TGTGCCAGCAGCAAGTCCGGGCGGGAGTATCATAATGAGCAGTTCTTC